A selection of T cell receptor beta chains follows, all from one sample in a study of blood T cell repertoires in COVID-19. Repertoires were generated with immunoSEQ multiplex PCR, while TCRdb's copy carries only in-frame clones and drops some. The sample has about 90,000 clones, roughly 78% seen once. Sequenced input: peripheral blood. All receptors come from a woman in her sixties or seventies with acute or convalescent COVID-19. Each CDR3 is given with its conserved first and last residue. D genes are given only for firm matches. Size is stated for part of the rows, as once, few or many counts, or as a class when the clone is expanded.

J gene | D gene | V gene | clone size | CDR3 DNA | CDR3 protein
TRBJ2-5 | TRBD2 | TRBV6-1 | - | TGTGCCAGCAGTGAGAGGGGACTATCGGCCCAGTACTTC | CASSERGLSAQYF
TRBJ1-3 | - | TRBV28 | once | TGTGCCAGCAGTTTCGTTAATTCTGGAAACACCATATATTTT | CASSFVNSGNTIYF
TRBJ1-3 | - | TRBV2 | few | TGTGCCAGCAGTGTCCCAGGGGAAAACACCATATATTTT | CASSVPGENTIYF
TRBJ1-2 | - | TRBV5-1 | - | TGCGCCAGCAGCTTTGACAGGCGCAAACCCCATGGCTACACCTTC | CASSFDRRKPHGYTF
TRBJ1-2 | - | TRBV4-1 | - | TGCGCCAGCAGCCAAGGGGCGGGCCAGCTCTATGGCTACACCTTC | CASSQGAGQLYGYTF
TRBJ2-7 | - | TRBV12-3/TRBV12-4 | - | TGTGCCAGCAGTTTTCAGGAGGGGTTCGAGCAGTACTTC | CASSFQEGFEQYF
TRBJ2-3 | - | TRBV4-2 | - | TGTGCCAGCAGCCAAGTATCGACAGATACGCAGTATTTT | CASSQVSTDTQYF
TRBJ2-7 | TRBD2 | TRBV27 | few | TGTGCCAGCAGTTTATGGGGCTCCACCTCTCCGGGACTAGCGGGAAGTTACGAGCAGTACTTC | CASSLWGSTSPGLAGSYEQYF
TRBJ1-5 | - | TRBV19 | - | TGTGCCAGTAGTATAGGGGGAGGGAAGAGTCAGCCCCAGCATTTT | CASSIGGGKSQPQHF
TRBJ1-1 | - | TRBV2 | - | TGTGCCAGCAGAGCCGAGGTGGCTAGCACTGAAGCTTTCTTT | CASRAEVASTEAFF
TRBJ2-1 | TRBD1 | TRBV18 | - | TGTGCCAGCTCGCCGGGACAGGGGGTCCTAGCGGAACACAATGAGCAGTTCTTC | CASSPGQGVLAEHNEQFF
TRBJ1-3 | TRBD1 | TRBV2 | - | TGTGCCAGCAGTGAAAGGACAGGGGGCAGAAACACCATATATTTT | CASSERTGGRNTIYF
TRBJ2-7 | - | TRBV3-1/TRBV3-2 | - | TGTGCCAGCAGCCTCGGACAAAACGAGCAGTACTTC | CASSLGQNEQYF
TRBJ1-5 | TRBD1 | TRBV6-5 | few | TGTGCCACCGCATCCGGGACAGGGAGAAATCAGCCCCAGCATTTT | CATASGTGRNQPQHF
TRBJ2-1 | - | TRBV5-6 | - | TGTGCCAGCAGGACATTCGGGGGCTGGGAGGGCAATGAGCAGTTCTTC | CASRTFGGWEGNEQFF
TRBJ2-1 | TRBD2 | TRBV6-2/TRBV6-3 | - | TGTGCCAGCAGTCAAACAACCGTCTCCCCCGGGACTAGGTCCTACAATGAGCAGTTCTTC | CASSQTTVSPGTRSYNEQFF
TRBJ2-1 | TRBD2 | TRBV6-1 | - | TGTGCCAGCAGTGGGGGCCTAGCGGGAACCTACAATGAGCAGTTCTTC | CASSGGLAGTYNEQFF